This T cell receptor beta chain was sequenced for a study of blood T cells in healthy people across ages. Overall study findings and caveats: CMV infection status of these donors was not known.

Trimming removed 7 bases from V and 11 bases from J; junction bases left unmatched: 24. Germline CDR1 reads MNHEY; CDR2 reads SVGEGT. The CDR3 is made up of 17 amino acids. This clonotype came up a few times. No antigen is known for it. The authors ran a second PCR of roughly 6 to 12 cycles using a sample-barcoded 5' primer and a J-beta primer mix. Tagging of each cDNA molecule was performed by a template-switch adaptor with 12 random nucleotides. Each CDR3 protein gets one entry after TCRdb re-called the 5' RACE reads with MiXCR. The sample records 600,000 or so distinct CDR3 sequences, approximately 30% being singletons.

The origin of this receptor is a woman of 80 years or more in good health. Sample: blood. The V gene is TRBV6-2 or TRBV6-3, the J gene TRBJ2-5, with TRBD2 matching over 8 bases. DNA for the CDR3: TGTGCCAGCACGTTTTGGCAGCCGGGGGGGCCGGGGAATGAGCAGTACTTC. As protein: CASTFWQPGGPGNEQYF.